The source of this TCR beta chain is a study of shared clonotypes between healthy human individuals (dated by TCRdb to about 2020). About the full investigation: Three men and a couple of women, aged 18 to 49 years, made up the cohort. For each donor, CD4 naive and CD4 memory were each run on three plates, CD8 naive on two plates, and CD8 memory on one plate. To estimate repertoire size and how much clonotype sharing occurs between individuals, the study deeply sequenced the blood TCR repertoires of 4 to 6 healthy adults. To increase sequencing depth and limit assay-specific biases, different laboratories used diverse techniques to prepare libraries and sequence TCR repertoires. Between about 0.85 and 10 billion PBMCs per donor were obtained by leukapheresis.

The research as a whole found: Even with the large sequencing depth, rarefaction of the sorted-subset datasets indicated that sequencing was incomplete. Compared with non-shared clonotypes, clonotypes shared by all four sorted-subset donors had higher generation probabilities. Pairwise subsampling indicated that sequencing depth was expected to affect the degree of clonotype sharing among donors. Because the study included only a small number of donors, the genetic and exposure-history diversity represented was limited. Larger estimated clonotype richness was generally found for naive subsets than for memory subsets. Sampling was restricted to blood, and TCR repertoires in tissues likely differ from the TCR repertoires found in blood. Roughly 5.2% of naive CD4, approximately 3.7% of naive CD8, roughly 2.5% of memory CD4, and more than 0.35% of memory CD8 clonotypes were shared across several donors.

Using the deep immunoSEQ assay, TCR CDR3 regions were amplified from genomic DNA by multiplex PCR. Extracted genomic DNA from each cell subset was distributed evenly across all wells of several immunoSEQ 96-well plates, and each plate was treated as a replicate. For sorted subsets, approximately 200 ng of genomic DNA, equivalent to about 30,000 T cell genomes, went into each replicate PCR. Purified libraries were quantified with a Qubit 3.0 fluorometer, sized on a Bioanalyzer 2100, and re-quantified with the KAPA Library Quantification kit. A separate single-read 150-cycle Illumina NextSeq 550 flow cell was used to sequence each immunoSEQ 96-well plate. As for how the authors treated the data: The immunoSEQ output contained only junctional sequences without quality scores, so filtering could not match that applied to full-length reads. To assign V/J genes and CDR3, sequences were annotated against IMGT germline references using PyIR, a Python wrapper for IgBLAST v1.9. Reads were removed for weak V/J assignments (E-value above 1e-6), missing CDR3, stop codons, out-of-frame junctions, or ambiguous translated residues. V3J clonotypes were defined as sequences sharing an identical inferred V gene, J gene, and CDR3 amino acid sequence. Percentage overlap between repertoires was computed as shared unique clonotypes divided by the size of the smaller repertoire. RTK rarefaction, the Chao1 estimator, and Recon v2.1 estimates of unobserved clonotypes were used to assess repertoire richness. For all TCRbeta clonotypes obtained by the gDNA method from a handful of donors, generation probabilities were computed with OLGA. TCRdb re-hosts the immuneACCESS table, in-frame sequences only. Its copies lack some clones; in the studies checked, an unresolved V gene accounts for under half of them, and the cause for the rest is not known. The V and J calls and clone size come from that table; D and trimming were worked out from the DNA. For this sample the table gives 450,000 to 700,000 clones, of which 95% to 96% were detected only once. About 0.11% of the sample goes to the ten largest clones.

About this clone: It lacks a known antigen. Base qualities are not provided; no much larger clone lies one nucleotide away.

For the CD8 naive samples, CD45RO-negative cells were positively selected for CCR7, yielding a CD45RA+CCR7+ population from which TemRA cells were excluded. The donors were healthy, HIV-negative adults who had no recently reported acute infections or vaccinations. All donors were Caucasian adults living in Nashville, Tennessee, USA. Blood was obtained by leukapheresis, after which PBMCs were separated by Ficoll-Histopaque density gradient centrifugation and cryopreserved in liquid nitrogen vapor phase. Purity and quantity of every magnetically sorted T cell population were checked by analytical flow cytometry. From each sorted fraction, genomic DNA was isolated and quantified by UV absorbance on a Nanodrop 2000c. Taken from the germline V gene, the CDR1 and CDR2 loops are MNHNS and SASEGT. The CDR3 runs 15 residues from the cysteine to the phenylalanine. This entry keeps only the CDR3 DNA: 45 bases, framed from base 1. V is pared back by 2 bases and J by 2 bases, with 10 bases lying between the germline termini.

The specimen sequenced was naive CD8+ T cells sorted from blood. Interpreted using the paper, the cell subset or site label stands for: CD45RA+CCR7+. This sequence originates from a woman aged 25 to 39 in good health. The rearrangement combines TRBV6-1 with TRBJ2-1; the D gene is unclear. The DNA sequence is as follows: TGTGCCAGCAGTGAACTGAACTCTGCCTACAATGAGCAGTTCTTC. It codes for CASSELNSAYNEQFF.